This TCR beta chain was captured by sequencing in a study of radiation and T cells in renal cell carcinoma. For the study at large: Nephrectomy followed 15 Gy stereotactic body radiation by 4 weeks.

Time point here: baseline pretreatment blood. Regarding treatment: 15 Gy SBRT to primary tumor, nephrectomy 4 weeks later. This renal cell carcinoma was of the clear cell type. Per the germline V gene, CDR1 is GTSNPN and CDR2 is SVGIG (reference sequence). CDR3 size: 14 residues. V was trimmed by 0 bases and J by 5 bases, leaving 10 bases between them. Of note for this clone: Its antigen is unknown.

Study-level findings and limits: Pretreatment tumor biopsies were lacking, so baseline clonotypes are unknown.

Produced via immunoSEQ multiplex PCR; TCRdb's table is partial and in-frame only. The sample has about 140,000 clones, around 78% seen once. The material sequenced was blood, taken from a patient whose treatment included radiotherapy and nephrectomy. V is TRBV30 and J is TRBJ1-4; D call uncertain. This TCR derives from a woman aged 50 to 60 with renal cell carcinoma. The DNA for the CDR3 is TGTGCCTGGAGTGTACCTGGTGGGAATGAAAAACTGTTTTTT. It yields the protein CAWSVPGGNEKLFF. The full variable domain, in which reference TRBV30 and TRBJ1-4 provide the parts outside the CDR3, is SQTIHQWPATLVQPVGSPLSLECTVEGTSNPNLYWYRQAAGRGLQLLFYSVGIGQISSEVPQNLSASRPQDRQFILSSKKLLLSDSGFYLCAWSVPGGNEKLFFGSGTQLSVL.